The clone carrying this T cell receptor (beta chain) came up many times. The CDR3 length is 13 residues. The V end was cut by 6 bases, the J end by 1 base, with 9 bases between. Germline V lookup: CDR1 SEHNR, CDR2 FQNEAQ (reference sequence). The sample belongs to a study of Graves' ophthalmopathy and Graves' hyperthyroidism. Newly diagnosed, the hyperthyroidism patients had under 2 months' duration and were aged 18 to 65. Other autoimmune diseases, uncontrolled infections, pregnancy and lactation each led to patient exclusion. TCR beta CDR3 regions were amplified from RNA transcripts. RT-PCR was first run with HTBI primers, then multiplex PCR in a second round. TCRdb re-called the multiplex PCR reads with MiXCR, one entry per CDR3 protein. The data hold a few hundred thousand distinct CDR3 sequences, with roughly 14% observed a single time.

The sequencing input was peripheral blood. This clonotype originated in a young woman with stable Graves' hyperthyroidism. V gene TRBV7-9 combines with J gene TRBJ2-5; the D gene is possibly TRBD1 (6 bases). Here the CDR3 reads CASRVDSQETQYF. In DNA form, the CDR3 reads TGTGCCAGCAGGGTGGACAGCCAAGAGACCCAGTACTTC. The full variable domain, with the rest looked up from reference TRBV7-9 and TRBJ2-5, is DTGVSQNPRHKITKRGQNVTFRCDPISEHNRLYWYRQTLGQGPEFLTYFQNEAQLEKSRLLSDRFSAERPKGSFSTLEIQRTEQGDSAMYLCASRVDSQETQYFGPGTRLLVL.